Presented here are 12 T cell receptor beta chains from one specimen sequenced in a study of spatial heterogeneity in lung cancer. Time point reported: sample taken at primary tumor resection. Extraction of whole RNA from tumor, nontumor lung or frozen PBMC preceded unsorted sequencing. TCRdb passed the 5' RACE reads through MiXCR, listing each CDR3 protein once. There are under 15,000 distinct CDR3 sequences in the sample; about 5.6% occur only once, and about 35% lies in the top ten. The specimen comprised lung tumor tissue, sampled at surgery. The receptors originated from a human donor with early-stage non-small cell lung cancer.

This clonotype occurred many times. This beta chain is an unintended read in a library built for alpha chains; its size means little. The rearrangement uses TRBV12-3 or TRBV12-4 and TRBJ1-1, with 7 bases fitting TRBD1. The CDR3 loop spans 15 amino acids. The J segment lost 5 bases and the V segment lost 5 bases, leaving 11 bases of the junction unmatched. For the CDR3, the DNA is TGTGCCAGCAGTCTGAGGGGGCAGGGGGGAACTGAAGCTTTCTTT. As protein: CASSLRGQGGTEAFF.

Comments on this clonotype: Being off target in a library aimed at alpha chains, this beta chain has a size of little meaning. This chain links TRBV2 with TRBJ2-2; D might be TRBD1 (5 bases). In germline, CDR1 is SNHLY, CDR2 FYNNEI. V shed 1 base and J shed 4 bases, with 7 bases lying between them. The CDR3 contains 14 residues. CDR3 DNA sequence: TGTGCCAGCAGTGAAGGGACATTCACCGGGGAGCTGTTTTTT. The encoded protein is CASSEGTFTGELFF.

This clonotype was counted at least ten times. Within a library made for alpha chains, this beta chain is off target, and its count is uninformative. This chain uses TRBV6-5 with TRBJ1-1; D is uncertain. The germline V gene encodes CDR1 MNHEY and CDR2 SVGAGI. This CDR3 has 16 residues. Trimming cost V 5 bases and J 3 bases, with 19 bases left between them. CDR3 region: CASSPRRRRLDTEAFF. For the CDR3, the DNA is TGTGCCAGCAGTCCTCGTCGAAGGCGTTTGGACACTGAAGCTTTCTTT.

This clonotype was recorded many times. For a library built for alpha chains, this beta chain is a stray read; little rests on its size. The rearrangement joins TRBV4-3 to TRBJ2-1, with a tentative D call TRBD1 (6 bases). Trimming pared 3 bases from V and 1 base from J, leaving 13 bases between. This CDR3 has 16 residues. CDR1 and CDR2 (germline): LGHNA, YSLEER. CDR3 in amino acids: CASSHPSGTSYNEQFF. The CDR3, as DNA: TGCGCCAGCAGCCATCCCTCGGGGACATCCTACAATGAGCAGTTCTTC.

The table lists this clonotype with many counts. The library was designed around alpha chains, so this beta chain is a stray read whose abundance carries little weight. This chain uses TRBV20-1 with TRBJ2-7; D unclear. Trimming removed 7 bases from V and 6 bases from J, with 16 bases in between. CDR3 length equals 12 residues. In germline, CDR1 is DFQATT, CDR2 SNEGSKA (reference sequence). As DNA, the CDR3 is TGCAGTGGTCTGAGCGAATTGGGCGAGCAGTACGTC. Translating it yields CSGLSELGEQYV.

This clonotype appeared many times. Since it is a stray read in a library aimed at alpha chains, this beta chain has a size that is not meaningful. The chain is built from TRBV6-5 and TRBJ1-4; no clear D. V dropped 4 bases and J dropped 3 bases, with 9 bases sitting between them. The germline CDR1 and CDR2 sequences are MNHEY and SVGAGI. CDR3 length: 14 residues. The CDR3, as DNA: TGTGCCAGCAGTTTCGTAGGTGCTAATGAAAAACTGTTTTTT. It translates to CASSFVGANEKLFF.

About this clonotype itself: This beta chain is an unintended read in a library built for alpha chains; its size means little. This chain links TRBV7-2 with TRBJ2-3; 13 bases line up with TRBD2. Germline V gives CDR1 SGHTA, CDR2 FQGNSA. The junction had 4 bases not matched to a gene; V was cut back by 5 bases and J by 5 bases. The CDR3 covers 15 residues. For the CDR3, the DNA is TGTGCCAGCAGCGGACTAGCGGGAGTGCTAGATACGCAGTATTTT. Translated, it gives CASSGLAGVLDTQYF.

The table lists this clonotype with many counts. Mismatch with germline at one junction end may stem from a read error. The library was designed around alpha chains, so this beta chain is a stray read whose abundance carries little weight. The CDR3 protein is CASSPSTGGYTF. CDR3 DNA sequence: TGTGCTAGCAGCCCCAGTACGGGAGGCTACACCTTC. The chain uses TRBV7-7 and TRBJ1-2; D is unclear. This CDR3 has 12 amino acids. CDR1 and CDR2 from the germline V gene are SSHAT and FNYEAQ (reference sequence). The full variable domain, its missing parts supplied by reference TRBV7-7 and TRBJ1-2, is GAGVSQSPRYKVTKRGQDVTLRCDPISSHATLYWYQQALGQGPEFLTYFNYEAQPDKSGLPSDRFSAERPEGSISTLTIQRTEQRDSAMYRCASSPSTGGYTFGSGTRLTVV.

To note about this clonotype: A library made for alpha chains picked up this beta chain off target, so its size means little. This sequence joins TRBV6-5 and TRBJ2-7; D gene ambiguous. CDR1 MNHEY and CDR2 SVGAGI come from the germline V gene. The CDR3 sequence is 11 residues long. V was pared by 8 bases and J by 5 bases, with 10 bases between. The CDR3 bases are TGTGCCAGCGGTCAGCGTCACGAGCAGTACTTC. Its protein is CASGQRHEQYF.

This clonotype was picked up many times. The size of this beta chain means little, since it is a stray read in a library made for alpha chains. The genes are TRBV7-8 and TRBJ2-7, with TRBD2 matching over 7 bases. CDR1 and CDR2 (germline): SGHVS, FQNEAQ. V was clipped by 6 bases and J by 6 bases; unmatched bases: 8. The CDR3 totals 13 residues. Here the CDR3 DNA reads TGTGCCAGCAGTACACAACTAGCGCGCGAGCAGTACGTC. Translated, it gives CASSTQLAREQYV.

On this clonotype: The library was prepared for alpha chains; this beta chain is a stray read, so its frequency means little. The chain recombines TRBV12-5 with TRBJ2-1; 8 bases are shared with TRBD2. This CDR3 has 15 residues. CDR1 and CDR2 from the germline V gene are LGHNT and FRNRAP. J lost 4 bases, V lost 6 bases, and 8 bases had no gene match. The chain's CDR3 is CASGEGSGSYNEQFF. CDR3 DNA sequence: TGTGCTAGTGGCGAAGGGAGCGGGAGTTACAATGAGCAGTTCTTC.

This clonotype has ten or more counts. This beta chain is an off-target read within a library intended for alpha chains, so its frequency means little. This chain joins TRBV30 and TRBJ2-3; 10 nucleotides match TRBD2. J gave up 3 bases and V 3 bases, and 6 bases lay outside the gene matches. Germline V lookup: CDR1 GTSNPN, CDR2 SVGIG (reference sequence). This CDR3 region has 15 residues. The CDR3 DNA reads TGTGCCTGGAGCTTAGCGGGGGGATCGACAGATACGCAGTATTTT. Translating it yields CAWSLAGGSTDTQYF.